This TCR beta chain is drawn from a study of T-cell memory formation after mild COVID-19. For the study at large: Clustering of TCRs was largely donor specific.

Study-wide results and limits: Cross-reactive memory appears to have joined, as suggested by some responding clones showing up in pre-infection memory. CD4+ contracting clones lay mainly in CM and EM, CD8+ ones in EMRA.

TCRdb processed the 5' RACE reads anew with MiXCR; each CDR3 protein has one entry. The sample has under 450,000 distinct CDR3 sequences; roughly 14% are singletons. This CDR3 is 17 amino acids long. V trimming: 4 bases; J trimming: 3 bases; junction bases outside the gene matches: 11. Germline CDR1 SEHNR, CDR2 FQNEAQ (reference sequence). On this clonotype itself: Antigen specificity is unknown.

Sequencing used PBMCs or a T cell subset sorted from them (not recorded which). The chain carries TRBV7-9 and TRBJ2-2, with 7 positions matching TRBD1. This clonotype was sampled from a man aged 18-30 years who had mild COVID-19 (a few samples of this study predate the infection). Cell type and time point are not known. The CDR3 protein is CASSSLRQGTYTGELFF. The CDR3 DNA follows: TGTGCCAGCAGCTCCCTAAGACAGGGAACTTACACCGGGGAGCTGTTTTTT.